The source of this T cell receptor beta chain is a study of blood T cells in healthy people across ages. The study, taken as a whole, reports: Samples with more naive T cells showed higher observed beta diversity.

Each donor's blood draw was around 9.1 milliliters of peripheral blood. Alongside a J-beta primer mix, a sample-barcoded 5' primer served in a second PCR lasting 7 to 11 cycles. One entry per CDR3 protein, called by TCRdb with MiXCR from the 5' RACE reads. Among approximately 850,000 distinct CDR3 sequences listed, 55% to 75% were seen once. The CDR3 is made up of 13 amino acids. The V gene lost 0 bases and the J gene lost 5 bases, with 7 bases spanning the gap. Looked up from germline, CDR1 is SGHRS and CDR2 is YFSETQ. This clonotype has a handful of counts. The antigen is undetermined. The sample was blood. This chain uses TRBV5-1 with TRBJ2-3; D gene uncertain. This TCR was recovered from a man aged 30 to 39 in good health. CDR3 DNA: TGCGCCAGCAGCTTGGTCTCTCTAGATACGCAGTATTTT. This codes for CASSLVSLDTQYF.